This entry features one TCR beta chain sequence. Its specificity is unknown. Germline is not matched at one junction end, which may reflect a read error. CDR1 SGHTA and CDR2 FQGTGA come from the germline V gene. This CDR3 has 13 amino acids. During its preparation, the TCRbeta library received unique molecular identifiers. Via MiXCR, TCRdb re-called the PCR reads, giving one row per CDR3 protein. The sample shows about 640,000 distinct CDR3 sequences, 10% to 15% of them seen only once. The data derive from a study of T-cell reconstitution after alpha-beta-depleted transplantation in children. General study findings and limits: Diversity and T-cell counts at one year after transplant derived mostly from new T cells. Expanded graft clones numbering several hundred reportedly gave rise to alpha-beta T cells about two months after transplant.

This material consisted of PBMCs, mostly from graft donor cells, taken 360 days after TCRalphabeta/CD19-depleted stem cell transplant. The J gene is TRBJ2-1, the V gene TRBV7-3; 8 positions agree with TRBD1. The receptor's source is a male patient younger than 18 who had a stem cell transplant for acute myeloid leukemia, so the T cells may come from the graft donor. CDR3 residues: CATSRTGMNEQFF. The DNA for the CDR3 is TGTGCCACCAGCCGGACAGGGATGAATGAGCAGTTCTTC. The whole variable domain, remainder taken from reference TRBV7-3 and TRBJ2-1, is GAGVSQTPSNKVTEKGKYVELRCDPISGHTALYWYRQSLGQGPEFLIYFQGTGAADDSGLPNDRFFAVRPEGSVSTLKIQRTERGDSAVYLCATSRTGMNEQFFGPGTRLTVL.